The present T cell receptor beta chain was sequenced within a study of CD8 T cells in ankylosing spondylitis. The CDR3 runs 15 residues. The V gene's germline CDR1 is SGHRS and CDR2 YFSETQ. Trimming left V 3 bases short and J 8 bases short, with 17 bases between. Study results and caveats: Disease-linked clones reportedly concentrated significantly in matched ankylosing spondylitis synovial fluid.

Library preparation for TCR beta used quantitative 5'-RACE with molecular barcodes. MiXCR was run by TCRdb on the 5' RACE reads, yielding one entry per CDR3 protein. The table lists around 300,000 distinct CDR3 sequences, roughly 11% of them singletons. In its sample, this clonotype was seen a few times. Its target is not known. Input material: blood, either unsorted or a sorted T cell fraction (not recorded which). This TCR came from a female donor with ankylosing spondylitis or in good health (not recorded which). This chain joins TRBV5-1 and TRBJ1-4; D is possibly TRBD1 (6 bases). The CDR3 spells CASSWQGHLGEKLFF. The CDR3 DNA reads TGCGCCAGCAGCTGGCAGGGACACCTGGGGGAAAAACTGTTTTTT.